Shown below are 17 T cell receptor beta chains from a single sample sequenced in a study of cytomegalovirus exposure and HLA in healthy donors. PCR primers comprised 60 Vbeta and 13 Jbeta primers. Clones were sequenced by immunoSEQ multiplex PCR, and TCRdb holds only the in-frame ones, with some missing. The data contain about 150,000 clones, approximately 70% of them seen just once; the ten biggest clones take up roughly 2%. The material sequenced was PBMCs. These receptors all come from a woman in her sixties in good health and CMV-seropositive.

The chain recombines TRBV5-1 with TRBJ2-3, with a tentative D call TRBD1 (5 bases). The CDR3 is made up of 15 amino acids. The germline V gene has CDR1 SGHRS and CDR2 YFSETQ. V was clipped by 2 bases and J by 2 bases, with 12 bases between them. Here the CDR3 reads CASSFSTGDTDTQYF. DNA for the CDR3: TGCGCCAGCAGCTTCAGCACAGGCGACACAGATACGCAGTATTTT. Drawing the rest from reference TRBV5-1 and TRBJ2-3, the complete variable domain is KAGVTQTPRYLIKTRGQQVTLSCSPISGHRSVSWYQQTPGQGLQFLFEYFSETQRNKGNFPGRFSGRQFSNSRSEMNVSTLELGDSALYLCASSFSTGDTDTQYFGPGTRLTVL.

This chain connects TRBV5-4 to TRBJ1-1; unclear D gene. With 4 bases removed from V and 5 bases from J, the gap between germline ends came to 12 bases. This CDR3 contains 13 residues. CDR1 and CDR2 (germline): SGHNT, YYREEE (reference sequence). CDR3 in DNA: TGTGCCAGCAGCCGGTCGGGGATGACTGAAGCTTTCTTT. Protein: CASSRSGMTEAFF.

CDR3 DNA: TGTGCCAGCAGCTTCCGAGCGGGAGTGGGGGCAGATACGCAGTATTTT. Residues: CASSFRAGVGADTQYF. The V call is TRBV7-2, the J call TRBJ2-3; 8 bases line up with TRBD2. Germline-derived CDR1 and CDR2 are SGHTA and FQGNSA. The trim removed 3 bases at V and 4 bases at J, leaving 9 bases unmatched. This CDR3 region has 16 residues. Full variable domain (missing parts from reference TRBV7-2 and TRBJ2-3): GAGVSQSPSNKVTEKGKDVELRCDPISGHTALYWYRQSLGQGLEFLIYFQGNSAPDKSGLPSDRFSAERTGGSVSTLTIQRTQQEDSAVYLCASSFRAGVGADTQYFGPGTRLTVL.

In its sample, this clone was seen once. The chain recombines TRBV28 with TRBJ2-7, with 9 bases aligning to TRBD2. Germline loops: CDR1 MDHEN, CDR2 SYDVKM. Trimming cost V 4 bases and J 2 bases; bases outside gene matches: 3. CDR3 length: 14 residues. The chain's CDR3 is CASSSLAGPYEQYF. Written as DNA, the CDR3 is TGTGCCAGCAGTTCACTAGCGGGCCCCTACGAGCAGTACTTC.

V usage is TRBV6-6 and J usage is TRBJ2-1, with a possible D match to TRBD2 (5 bases). V dropped 5 bases and J dropped 12 bases, with 17 bases sitting between them. The CDR3 loop spans 13 amino acids. The germline gives CDR1 MNHNY, CDR2 SVGAGI (reference sequence). CDR3 DNA: TGTGCCAGCAGTACCCCTACTAGTATCAGGCAGTTCTTC. Its protein is CASSTPTSIRQFF.

The genes are TRBV27 and TRBJ1-1; D is unclear. The CDR3 extends over 11 amino acids. Trimming pared 9 bases from V and 0 bases from J, leaving 5 bases between. Germline lookup yields CDR1 MNHEY and CDR2 SMNVEV (reference sequence). In DNA form, the CDR3 reads TGTGCCAGGAACATGAACACTGAAGCTTTCTTT. This sequence encodes CARNMNTEAFF.

CDR3 bases: TGCGCCAGCAGCTCGGGGAGCCTGGAACGGAACACTGAAGCTTTCTTT. Translation gives CASSSGSLERNTEAFF. The chain carries TRBV5-1 and TRBJ1-1, with D hard to call. This CDR3 comprises 16 residues. CDR1 and CDR2 from the germline V gene are SGHRS and YFSETQ. The ends were cut back, 3 bases at V and 1 base at J, with 16 bases in the middle. The variable domain in full, completed from reference TRBV5-1 and TRBJ1-1, reads KAGVTQTPRYLIKTRGQQVTLSCSPISGHRSVSWYQQTPGQGLQFLFEYFSETQRNKGNFPGRFSGRQFSNSRSEMNVSTLELGDSALYLCASSSGSLERNTEAFFGQGTRLTVV.

The chain employs TRBV6-1 and TRBJ1-2; D is perhaps TRBD1 (6 bases). Trimming pared 5 bases from V and 1 base from J, leaving 8 bases between. Germline lookup yields CDR1 MNHNS and CDR2 SASEGT. This CDR3 contains 13 residues. The CDR3 is CASSPGVNYGYTF. The CDR3 bases are TGTGCCAGCAGTCCAGGGGTTAACTATGGCTACACCTTC.

There are a few counts of this clone. The gene calls are TRBV28 and TRBJ2-7; maybe TRBD1 (6 bases). The CDR3 has 13 amino acids. Germline CDR1 and CDR2: MDHEN and SYDVKM. V lost 6 bases, J lost 3 bases, and 12 bases lay in between. DNA of the CDR3: TGTGCCAGCAGCCGGGGACAAAACTACGAGCAGTACTTC. This codes for CASSRGQNYEQYF. Together with reference TRBV28 and TRBJ2-7, the CDR3 gives the full variable domain: DVKVTQSSRYLVKRTGEKVFLECVQDMDHENMFWYRQDPGLGLRLIYFSYDVKMKEKGDIPEGYSVSREKKERFSLILESASTNQTSMYLCASSRGQNYEQYFGPGTRLTVT.

The rearrangement uses TRBV30 and TRBJ2-1; 12 bases are a match to TRBD2. V lost 2 bases, J lost 7 bases, and 6 bases stayed unmatched. In germline, CDR1 is GTSNPN, CDR2 SVGIG (reference sequence). The length of the CDR3 is 15 residues. This chain's CDR3 is CAWSRLAGVLNEQFF. CDR3 nucleotide sequence: TGTGCCTGGAGTCGACTAGCGGGAGTTCTGAATGAGCAGTTCTTC.

The genes are TRBV28 and TRBJ1-5; weak D call: TRBD1 (6 bases). This CDR3 has 12 amino acids. The V gene's germline CDR1 is MDHEN and CDR2 SYDVKM. The V and J ends lost 8 bases and 2 bases respectively, with 7 bases between them. This CDR3 reads CASGTRNQPQHF. CDR3 DNA sequence: TGTGCCAGCGGGACACGCAATCAGCCCCAGCATTTT.

The chain recombines TRBV11-1 with TRBJ2-7, with 8 bases matching TRBD1. V shed 8 bases, J shed 7 bases, and the junction held 10 bases outside the gene matches. The CDR3 is 13 residues long. Germline loops: CDR1 SGHAT, CDR2 FQDESV (reference sequence). In nucleotides, the CDR3 is TGTGCCAGCGGGGACAGGATTACGGAAGAGCAGTACTTC. Its translation is CASGDRITEEQYF. Together with reference TRBV11-1 and TRBJ2-7, the CDR3 gives the full variable domain: EAEVAQSPRYKITEKSQAVAFWCDPISGHATLYWYRQILGQGPELLVQFQDESVVDDSQLPKDRFSAERLKGVDSTLKIQPAELGDSAMYLCASGDRITEEQYFGPGTRLTVT.

The rearrangement joins TRBV11-3 to TRBJ1-4, with no clear D. The CDR3 is 18 residues long. V was clipped by 5 bases and J by 10 bases, with 29 bases between them. Germline CDR1 is SGHNT and CDR2 is YENEEA. This chain's CDR3 is CASSPPRGNGLTPGKLFF. The CDR3 DNA reads TGTGCCAGCAGCCCCCCCCGAGGGAATGGGTTGACCCCGGGAAAACTGTTTTTT.

The chain has TRBV2 and TRBJ1-5, with D perhaps matching TRBD1 (5 bases). The germline V and J ends were trimmed by 2 bases and 9 bases, with 14 bases remaining between them. The CDR3 is made up of 14 amino acids. CDR1 and CDR2 (germline): SNHLY, FYNNEI. CDR3 amino acids: CASSELGGRAPQHF. CDR3 sequence (DNA): TGTGCCAGCAGTGAATTGGGGGGGAGGGCGCCCCAGCATTTT.

This clone was counted only a few times. V gene TRBV5-4 combines with J gene TRBJ1-1; perhaps TRBD1 as D (6 bases). This CDR3 has 12 amino acids. Germline CDR1 and CDR2: SGHNT and YYREEE (reference sequence). The V gene lost 0 bases and the J gene lost 10 bases, with 10 bases spanning the gap. CDR3 sequence (DNA): TGTGCCAGCAGCTTGGAGGTAGGGGGAGCTTTCTTT. It encodes CASSLEVGGAFF.

The count of this clone is one. This rearrangement joins TRBV5-1 to TRBJ2-5; 11 bases are a match to TRBD2. CDR1 and CDR2 from the germline V gene are SGHRS and YFSETQ. CDR3 size: 16 residues. V lost 4 bases, J lost 0 bases, and 5 bases stayed unmatched. The CDR3 loop reads CASSARGLADQETQYF. CDR3 bases: TGCGCCAGCAGCGCCAGGGGACTAGCGGACCAAGAGACCCAGTACTTC.

The rearrangement joins TRBV5-1 to TRBJ2-5, with TRBD2 as a possible D gene (5 bases). CDR3 length: 14 amino acids. CDR1 is SGHRS and CDR2 is YFSETQ in the germline V gene. Trimming cost V 7 bases and J 0 bases, with 13 bases left between them. CDR3 bases: TGCGCCAGCTTGAGGGTCACTGACCAAGAGACCCAGTACTTC. Translation gives CASLRVTDQETQYF.